Below, one TCR beta chain is given with its context. This record belongs to a study of cytomegalovirus exposure and HLA in healthy donors. Primers included in the PCR were 60 Vbeta and 13 Jbeta primers. The assay was immunoSEQ multiplex PCR, and TCRdb's table has in-frame clones only and misses some. The table shows 65,000 to 100,000 clones, with about 74% occurring only once. The sequence came from a man in his forties in good health and CMV-seronegative. The sequencing input was PBMCs.

CDR3: CASSHTNTDTQYF. The CDR3 DNA follows: TGTGCCAGCAGCCATACTAACACAGATACGCAGTATTTT. The V call is TRBV4-2, the J call TRBJ2-3; D is unresolved. The CDR3 covers 13 residues. The germline V and J ends were trimmed by 3 bases and 2 bases, with 6 bases remaining between them. Per germline, CDR1 LGHNA and CDR2 YNFKEQ.